The source of this TCR beta chain is a study of identical twins. Germline CDR1 is KGHDR and CDR2 is SFDVKD. CDR3 length: 17 amino acids. With 0 bases removed from V and 0 bases from J, the gap between germline ends came to 10 bases. The table lists this clonotype with many counts. Its antigen is not known. cDNA carried unique molecular identifiers, and a universal primer site was added by template switching. Using its own MiXCR run on the 5' RACE reads, TCRdb lists one record per CDR3 protein. The sample has a few hundred thousand distinct CDR3 sequences, around 9.7% seen once. Findings and limits, study-wide: Models, which agreed with sharing between unrelated individuals, nonetheless underestimated the out-of-frame TCR alpha sharing seen in monozygotic twins. Zero-insertion findings could be partly confounded by invariant cells (MAIT and iNKT cells).

The same data also contributed to another study, on yellow fever vaccine responses in identical twins. That paper adds: Twin vaccine T cell responses reportedly seemed partly convergent, partly personalized.

The rearrangement joins TRBV24-1 to TRBJ2-2; no clear D. Sequences were obtained from CD8+ T cells sorted from blood. The sequence came from a young woman in good health. Here the CDR3 reads CATSDLLGNSNTGELFF. CDR3 sequence (DNA): TGTGCCACCAGTGATTTGTTAGGCAATTCGAACACCGGGGAGCTGTTTTTT.